The clone carrying this T cell receptor beta chain was detected a few times. This sample is part of a study of blood T cell repertoires in COVID-19. Across the study: There were acute and convalescent COVID-19 samples, and they came from the United States, Italy and Spain. T cells, B-cell-depleted T cells, or PBMCs supplied cDNA or gDNA.

Study processing details: How many nucleated cells were present was estimated from reference gene primer amplification. The protocol was immunoSEQ multiplex PCR, while the TCRdb copy is restricted to in-frame clones and leaves out a portion. D and trimming come from the DNA, and the V and J calls and clone size come from that table. The repertoire holds 200,000 to 250,000 clones, with 70% to 90% as singletons. Germline V gene lookup returns CDR1 GTSNPN and CDR2 SVGIG (reference sequence). The CDR3 is 15 residues long. V lost 3 bases to trimming and J lost 7 bases; unmatched junction nucleotides: 4. V and J are TRBV30 and TRBJ2-2; 14 positions agree with TRBD2. The source is a man aged 18-30 years with active or convalescent COVID-19. The sample comprised peripheral blood. The CDR3 loop is CAWSLGLAGGGELFF. CDR3 nucleotide sequence: TGTGCCTGGAGCCTAGGACTAGCGGGAGGCGGGGAGCTGTTTTTT. The whole variable domain, filled in from reference TRBV30 and TRBJ2-2, reads SQTIHQWPATLVQPVGSPLSLECTVEGTSNPNLYWYRQAAGRGLQLLFYSVGIGQISSEVPQNLSASRPQDRQFILSSKKLLLSDSGFYLCAWSLGLAGGGELFFGEGSRLTVL.